This T cell receptor (beta chain) was recovered during a study of Tregs in tolerant kidney transplant recipients. General study results and limits: Activated donor B cell expansion appeared to reveal the most relevant donor-specific TCRbeta repertoire. Findings come from small patient numbers and require larger validation.

Method: immunoSEQ multiplex PCR; TCRdb's copy keeps in-frame clones and lacks some. The data show 110,000 or so clones, nearly 90% seen once. This CDR3 has 15 amino acids. The germline V gene has CDR1 MNHNY and CDR2 SVGAGI (reference sequence). The V segment lost 5 bases and the J segment 2 bases; nucleotides outside the gene matches: 5. A remark on this clone: What it recognizes is unknown.

The sample consisted of CD4+ T cells from blood, taken before the transplant. The rearrangement joins TRBV6-6 to TRBJ2-2; 7 bases are a match to TRBD1. The receptor was derived from a human donor who received a combined kidney and bone marrow transplant. The DNA for the CDR3 is TGTGCCAGCAGTAACAGGGGCCCCAACACCGGGGAGCTGTTTTTT. Amino acid sequence: CASSNRGPNTGELFF.